The sequence of this TCR beta chain was determined in a study of T-cell memory formation after mild COVID-19. Study-level results: Clones that got smaller from day 15 to 85 had even CD4/CD8, while clones growing later tipped toward CD4+.

This clonotype was picked up a small number of times. Its antigen is as yet unknown. The V gene lost 7 bases and the J gene lost 4 bases, with 19 bases spanning the gap. This CDR3 region has 16 residues. TCRdb recomputed calls from the 5' RACE reads with MiXCR, one row per CDR3 protein. The profile shows around 320,000 distinct CDR3 sequences, 25% to 30% of them singletons. The rearrangement uses TRBV12-3 or TRBV12-4 and TRBJ2-2; D possibly matches TRBD1 or TRBD2 (6 bases each). Sequencing used PBMCs or a T cell subset sorted from them (not recorded which). The receptor comes from an adult woman who had mild COVID-19 (a few samples of this study predate the infection). Cell type and time point are not known. This CDR3 is CASIPGGQSGTGELFF. The CDR3 DNA is TGTGCCAGCATACCCGGGGGACAATCGGGCACCGGGGAGCTGTTTTTT.